This T cell receptor (beta chain) was captured by sequencing in a study of OX40 agonist ivuxolimab in advanced cancers. Turning to the study itself: Participants, 75% to 90% male, averaged around 64 years of age, ranging from roughly 23 to 80. Three dose-escalation patients had partial responses: one with hepatocellular carcinoma and two with cutaneous melanoma.

TCRdb keeps only in-frame clones here, not all; method: immunoSEQ multiplex PCR. The repertoire holds more than 55,000 clones, approximately 81% seen once, with approximately 6.1% in the top ten. The CDR3 spans 15 residues. The germline CDR1 and CDR2 sequences are SGHVS and FQNEAQ. V was pared by 0 bases and J by 0 bases, with 8 bases between. The chain uses TRBV7-8 and TRBJ1-1, with D unclear. The clonotype comes from an adult with an advanced solid tumor such as melanoma, head and neck, liver or kidney cancer. The sample consisted of CD4+ or CD8+ T cells sorted from blood, taken in a trial of the OX40 agonist ivuxolimab. CDR3 nucleotide sequence: TGTGCCAGCAGCTTAGCGGGAGGCATGAACACTGAAGCTTTCTTT. Translated: CASSLAGGMNTEAFF.